This section outlines one T cell receptor beta chain sequence together with its context. This clonotype was observed a handful of times. This clone's antigen is unknown. Within one base of it there is no much larger clone, and no base qualities were kept. According to the study, the label for this sample's treatment or condition signals: allogeneic hematopoietic cell transplantation with graft depleted of TCRalphabeta T cells and CD19 B cells. The transplant recipients were children given TCRalphabeta/CD19-depleted allogeneic hematopoietic cell grafts. The sample belongs to a study of T-cell reconstitution after alpha-beta-depleted transplantation in children (dated by TCRdb to the mid-2010s). Describing the broader study: T-cell immune reconstitution after TCRalphabeta/CD19-depleted allogeneic hematopoietic cell transplantation in children was quantitatively tracked in the study by means of TCR repertoire profiling.

The CDR3 runs 15 residues from the cysteine to the phenylalanine. The entry retains the CDR3 DNA only, 45 bases that are in frame from base 1. The germline ends are 11 bases apart after V is trimmed by 5 bases and J by 0 bases. In the germline V gene, CDR1 corresponds to SGHTA and CDR2 to FQGNSA. Points the paper makes about the study in general: In some patients, the high TCRbeta diversity seen at day 60 was put down to recipient T cells and intrathymic progenitors that had survived conditioning. The apparently early recovery of alphabetaT-cell counts about two months after transplant reportedly depended on only several hundred rapidly expanded clones that came from non-depleted graft cells. Hyperexpanded clone frequencies declined over subsequent months; after one year, T-cell counts and TCRbeta diversity were mostly attributed to newly produced T cells.

Libraries were built with PCR. The instrument given in TCRdb is Illumina HiSeq 2500. TCR libraries were prepared with molecular barcoding, using unique molecular identifiers to normalize TCRbeta repertoire quantification. The public sequencing data were trimmed at Q25 with fastp and processed into clonotypes with MiXCR by TCRdb, which kept only in-frame beta chains. Each CDR3 protein gets just one entry, which takes the most common genes and DNA from the rows behind it. The sample has some 460,000 distinct CDR3 sequences on record, 16% of them singletons. Together, the top ten hold over 25% of the sample.

The chain is encoded by TRBV7-2 joined to TRBJ2-1, with the identity of the D gene unclear. This TCR was recovered from a boy less than two years old who had a stem cell transplant for Wiskott-Aldrich syndrome, so the T cells may come from the graft donor. The material was PBMCs, mostly from graft donor cells, obtained 360 days after TCRalphabeta/CD19-depleted stem cell transplant. The nucleotide sequence is given as TGTGCCAGCAGCCGAGACTTTAGCTCCTACAATGAGCAGTTCTTC. It translates as CASSRDFSSYNEQFF.